The T cell receptor beta chain described here comes from a study of cytotoxic CD8 clonotypes in ibrutinib-treated CLL. TCRdb's table, derived via immunoSEQ multiplex PCR, lists solely in-frame clones and lacks some. The table shows around 70,000 clones, with 68% occurring only once. V lost 0 bases and J lost 9, with 13 bases in between. CDR1 and CDR2 from the germline V gene are SGHRS and YFSETQ. The CDR3 extends over 14 amino acids. This TCR came from a human donor with chronic lymphocytic leukemia. The starting material was PBMCs, obtained after 12 months of ibrutinib treatment. The rearrangement joins TRBV5-1 to TRBJ2-1, with D perhaps being TRBD1 or TRBD2 (5 bases each). The CDR3 sequence is CASSLGDPRGEQFF. The CDR3 coding sequence is TGCGCCAGCAGCTTGGGGGACCCGAGGGGTGAGCAGTTCTTC.